Listed below are T cell receptor beta chains from one sample, sequenced in a study of identical twins. TCRdb reprocessed the 5' RACE reads with MiXCR, giving one entry per CDR3 protein. The sample lists roughly 690,000 distinct CDR3 sequences, less than 7% occurring once. Sequencing was done on a sample of naive T cells sorted from blood. The origin of the receptors is a man younger than 35 in good health. Each CDR3 is given with its conserved first and last residue. Each record gives: clone size, V gene, D gene, J gene, CDR3 protein, CDR3 DNA. The D gene is left open where the match is weak. Size is omitted from some rows. Given values are once, few, many or a class for expanded clones.

many	TRBV27	NA	TRBJ1-4	CASSLIGTTNEKLFF	TGTGCCAGCAGTTTAATAGGTACAACTAATGAAAAACTGTTTTTT
few	TRBV9	NA	TRBJ2-7	CASSLGLGLYEQYF	TGTGCCAGCAGCCTTGGTCTCGGGCTCTACGAGCAGTACTTC
many	TRBV29-1	NA	TRBJ2-6	CSAADIVGGSGANVLTF	TGCAGCGCCGCCGATATTGTAGGGGGTTCTGGGGCCAACGTCCTGACTTTC
many	TRBV3-1	NA	TRBJ2-7	CASSQKGPFPYEQYF	TGTGCCAGCAGCCAAAAGGGACCATTTCCCTACGAGCAGTACTTC
many	TRBV29-1	NA	TRBJ1-1	CSVERGLNTEAFF	TGCAGCGTTGAAAGGGGCCTGAACACTGAAGCTTTCTTT
many	TRBV12-3/TRBV12-4	NA	TRBJ2-1	CASSLQGPYNEQFF	TGTGCCAGCAGCTTGCAGGGCCCCTACAATGAGCAGTTCTTC
many	TRBV24-1	NA	TRBJ2-3	CATSAPGRGSSTDTQYF	TGTGCCACCAGTGCGCCCGGTAGGGGATCTAGCACAGATACGCAGTATTTT
NA	TRBV11-2	TRBD2	TRBJ2-5	CASSLGLAGGKPQETQYF	TGTGCCAGCAGCTTAGGCCTAGCGGGAGGGAAACCTCAAGAGACCCAGTACTTC
few	TRBV19	NA	TRBJ1-1	CASSRNRDTEAFF	TGTGCCAGTAGTAGGAATAGGGACACTGAAGCTTTCTTT
many	TRBV5-1	NA	TRBJ2-2	CASSFSTETVTGELFF	TGCGCCAGCAGCTTTTCGACAGAAACCGTAACCGGGGAGCTGTTTTTT
NA	TRBV5-1	TRBD1	TRBJ2-7	CASSLVGTGYYEQYF	TGCGCCAGCAGCTTGGTGGGGACAGGGTACTACGAGCAGTACTTC
NA	TRBV20-1	NA	TRBJ2-1	CSARDYSYNEQFF	TGCAGTGCTAGAGACTACAGTTATAATGAGCAGTTCTTC
few	TRBV5-1	TRBD1	TRBJ2-6	CASSSLDRGTGANVLTF	TGCGCCAGCAGCTCCTTGGACAGGGGGACCGGGGCCAACGTCCTGACTTTC
NA	TRBV20-1	TRBD2	TRBJ2-1	CSAHRLAELNEQFF	TGCAGTGCCCATCGACTAGCAGAACTTAATGAGCAGTTCTTC
NA	TRBV11-3	TRBD1	TRBJ2-7	CASSLHRRRLGTGGAIDSYEQYF	TGTGCCAGCAGCTTACACCGTCGTAGACTGGGGACAGGGGGCGCGATCGACTCCTACGAGCAGTACTTC
many	TRBV5-1	TRBD2	TRBJ2-1	CASSSSGESSREQFF	TGCGCCAGCAGCTCTAGCGGGGAATCTTCAAGGGAGCAGTTCTTC